The T cell receptor (beta chain) described here comes from a study of T-cell memory formation after mild COVID-19. Study-level information: Among the donors, TCR clusters were largely specific to each donor.

CDR3 size: 13 residues. The ends were cut back, 7 bases at V and 4 bases at J, with 13 bases in the middle. Study results and caveats: Some clones that responded turned up in pre-infection memory, which suggests that cross-reactive memory joined in. There was a balanced CD4/CD8 profile in clones contracting day 15 to 85, and later expanders leaned CD4+.

Barcoded TCR alpha and TCR beta cDNA libraries with UMIs came from 5'RACE using constant-segment primers. TCRdb fed the 5' RACE reads into MiXCR, producing one record per CDR3 protein. The top ten hold 7% to 9% of the sample, which has 500,000 to 650,000 distinct CDR3 sequences, less than 25% seen once. To note about this clonotype: Its antigen is still unknown.

The clonotype originates from an adult woman who had mild COVID-19 (a few samples of this study predate the infection). Cell type and time point are not known. The sequenced material came from PBMCs or a T cell subset sorted from them (not recorded which). This chain connects TRBV12-3 or TRBV12-4 to TRBJ1-1, with D possibly being TRBD1 (6 bases). The CDR3 DNA follows: TGTGCCAGCACCCTGGCGGGGGCCACTGAAGCTTTCTTT. The encoded protein is CASTLAGATEAFF.